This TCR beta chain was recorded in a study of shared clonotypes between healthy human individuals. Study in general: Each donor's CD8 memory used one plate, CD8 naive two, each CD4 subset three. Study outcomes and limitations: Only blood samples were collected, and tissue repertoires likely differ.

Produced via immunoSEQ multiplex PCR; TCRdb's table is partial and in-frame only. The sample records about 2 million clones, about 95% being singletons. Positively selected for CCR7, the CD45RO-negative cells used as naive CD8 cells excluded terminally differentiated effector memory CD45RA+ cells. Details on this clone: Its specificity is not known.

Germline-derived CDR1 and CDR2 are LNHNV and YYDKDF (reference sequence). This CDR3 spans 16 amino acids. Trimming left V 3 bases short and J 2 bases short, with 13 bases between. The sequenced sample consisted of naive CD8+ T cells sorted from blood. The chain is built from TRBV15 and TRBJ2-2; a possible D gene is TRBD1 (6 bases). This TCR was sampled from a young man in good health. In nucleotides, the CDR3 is TGTGCCACCAGCAGCCTTCCGGGACATAACACCGGGGAGCTGTTTTTT. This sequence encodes CATSSLPGHNTGELFF.